The 20 T cell receptor beta chains given below trace back to one sample, sequenced in a study of blood T cell repertoires in COVID-19. Using immunoSEQ multiplex PCR, the repertoire was profiled, and TCRdb retains in-frame clones only, with some absent. The table includes some 300,000 clones, approximately 89% detected once. The sequenced sample was peripheral blood. The receptors derive from a woman in her 30s who had recovered from COVID-19.

The rearrangement links TRBV14 to TRBJ2-7, with TRBD2 matching 11 bases. Unmatched junction bases numbered 2, after V lost 4 bases and J lost 3 bases. CDR3 size: 14 residues. The germline CDR1 and CDR2 sequences are SGHDN and FVKESK. The CDR3, as DNA: TGTGCCAGCAGCCCGGGACTAGCGGACTACGAGCAGTACTTC. Amino acids: CASSPGLADYEQYF.

This clone was detected a few times. The chain links TRBV19 to TRBJ1-5; possible D gene TRBD1, 5 bases. Germline V gene data show CDR1 as LNHDA and CDR2 as SQIVND (reference sequence). Trimming cost V 3 bases and J 3 bases, with 12 bases left between them. CDR3 length: 15 amino acids. The CDR3: CASSMRQGSNQPQHF. The DNA for the CDR3 is TGTGCCAGTAGTATGCGGCAGGGTTCCAATCAGCCCCAGCATTTT.

This clone appeared a few times. The V and J genes are TRBV3-1 (or the pseudogene TRBV3-2) and TRBJ1-1; perhaps TRBD1 as D (6 bases). The CDR3 spans 13 residues. Trimming removed 7 bases from V and 4 bases from J, with 13 bases in between. The germline V gene has CDR1 LGHDT and CDR2 YNNKEL (reference sequence). CDR3 sequence: CASMPGRGTEAFF. The CDR3 DNA sequence: TGTGCCAGCATGCCGGGCAGGGGCACTGAAGCTTTCTTT.

The gene calls are TRBV9 and TRBJ2-7; 16 nucleotides agree with TRBD2. V lost 4 bases to trimming and J lost 7 bases; unmatched junction nucleotides: 5. This CDR3 contains 15 residues. Germline CDR1 is SGDLS and CDR2 is YYNGEE. This CDR3 reads CASSPGTSGGEEQYF. CDR3 nucleotide sequence: TGTGCCAGCAGCCCCGGGACTAGCGGGGGGGAAGAGCAGTACTTC.

This sequence joins TRBV19 and TRBJ2-5; the D gene is possibly TRBD2 (5 bases). Germline assignment: CDR1 LNHDA and CDR2 SQIVND (reference sequence). There are 15 residues in the CDR3. Trimming removed 1 base at V and 1 base at J, with 10 bases between. CDR3 bases: TGTGCCAGTAGTATAGCGGCCGGGGTCCAAGAGACCCAGTACTTC. Its translation: CASSIAAGVQETQYF.

The V and J genes are TRBV5-1 and TRBJ1-2, with 7 bases lining up with TRBD1. The CDR3 is 13 residues long. Germline trimming cut 1 base from V and 8 bases from J; bases unmatched to any gene: 5. Germline values: CDR1 SGHRS, CDR2 YFSETQ. CDR3 coding DNA: TGCGCCAGCAGCTTGTGGGACAGCGGGGGCTACACCTTC. It encodes CASSLWDSGGYTF. Variable domain in full (rest from reference TRBV5-1 and TRBJ1-2): KAGVTQTPRYLIKTRGQQVTLSCSPISGHRSVSWYQQTPGQGLQFLFEYFSETQRNKGNFPGRFSGRQFSNSRSEMNVSTLELGDSALYLCASSLWDSGGYTFGSGTRLTVV.

The chain couples TRBV18 to TRBJ2-1, with no clear D. CDR1 KGHSH and CDR2 LQKENI come from the germline V gene. V shed 3 bases and J shed 2 bases, with 8 bases lying between them. CDR3 size: 14 residues. The CDR3 reads CASSPERTYNEQFF. The CDR3 DNA reads as TGTGCCAGCTCACCCGAGCGTACCTACAATGAGCAGTTCTTC.

The genes are TRBV5-5 and TRBJ2-1; 7 bases match TRBD1. V shed 3 bases, J shed 9 bases, and the junction held 6 bases outside the gene matches. This CDR3 has 13 residues. CDR1 and CDR2 (germline): SGHKS, YYEKEE (reference sequence). In DNA, the CDR3 is TGTGCCAGCAGCTGGACAGGTCGGGGTGAGCAGTTCTTC. Protein product: CASSWTGRGEQFF.

The chain has TRBV19 and TRBJ1-1; D is unclear. Trimming shortened V by 2 bases and J by 1 base, and 5 bases separated the two germline ends. Germline CDR1 is LNHDA and CDR2 is SQIVND (reference sequence). The CDR3 has 13 amino acids. The DNA of the CDR3 is TGTGCCAGTAGTATACCCTGGAACACTGAAGCTTTCTTT. This sequence encodes CASSIPWNTEAFF. The full variable domain, completed using reference TRBV19 and TRBJ1-1, is DGGITQSPKYLFRKEGQNVTLSCEQNLNHDAMYWYRQDPGQGLRLIYYSQIVNDFQKGDIAEGYSVSREKKESFPLTVTSAQKNPTAFYLCASSIPWNTEAFFGQGTRLTVV.

The chain combines TRBV7-9 with TRBJ2-7, with TRBD2 matching 8 bases. The CDR3 covers 14 residues. V was pared by 5 bases and J by 5 bases, with 8 bases of the junction left unmatched. CDR1 is SEHNR, CDR2 FQNEAQ, per germline (reference sequence). CDR3 residues: CASSLSGGNDEQYF. The CDR3 DNA reads TGTGCCAGCAGCCTGAGCGGGGGCAATGACGAGCAGTACTTC.

This sequence joins TRBV23-1 and TRBJ1-1; TRBD1 aligns across 9 bases. TRBV23-1 is an ORF; its function is uncertain. The CDR3 consists of 12 residues. V was clipped by 8 bases and J by 8 bases; unmatched bases: 6. The CDR3 reads CASGGQGIEAFF. Here the CDR3 DNA reads TGCGCCAGCGGGGGACAGGGTATCGAAGCTTTCTTT.

The chain couples TRBV7-2 to TRBJ2-1, with D tentatively TRBD1 (5 bases). Germline lookup yields CDR1 SGHTA and CDR2 FQGNSA. This CDR3 has 13 amino acids. Trimming stripped 2 bases from V and 9 bases from J, with 11 bases between. The CDR3 coding sequence is TGTGCCAGCAGCTTAATGCGAGACAGTGAGCAGTTCTTC. Translated: CASSLMRDSEQFF.

The rearrangement uses TRBV5-1 and TRBJ2-2, with a weak D call TRBD1 (6 bases). This CDR3 has 15 residues. V lost 1 base and J lost 5, with 12 bases in between. The germline V gene has CDR1 SGHRS and CDR2 YFSETQ. In DNA form, the CDR3 reads TGCGCCAGCAGCTTGTTCCAGGGACATACCGGGGAGCTGTTTTTT. Residues: CASSLFQGHTGELFF. The full variable domain, its missing parts supplied by reference TRBV5-1 and TRBJ2-2, is KAGVTQTPRYLIKTRGQQVTLSCSPISGHRSVSWYQQTPGQGLQFLFEYFSETQRNKGNFPGRFSGRQFSNSRSEMNVSTLELGDSALYLCASSLFQGHTGELFFGEGSRLTVL.

The V and J genes are TRBV29-1 and TRBJ1-1; unclear D gene. The V gene's germline CDR1 is SQVTM and CDR2 ANQGSEA. The CDR3 runs to 11 residues. Trimming removed 6 bases at V and 3 bases at J, with 8 bases between. This CDR3 reads CSVGEDTEAFF. The CDR3 DNA reads TGCAGCGTGGGTGAGGACACTGAAGCTTTCTTT.

This chain uses TRBV29-1 with TRBJ1-2; D remains unclear. Germline loops: CDR1 SQVTM, CDR2 ANQGSEA. This CDR3 region has 12 residues. The ends were cut back, 0 bases at V and 4 bases at J, with 6 bases in the middle. The CDR3 loop is CSVEDSSYGYTF. In nucleotides, the CDR3 is TGCAGCGTTGAAGACAGTTCCTATGGCTACACCTTC.

The chain links TRBV24-1 to TRBJ1-5; D is unclear. The germline CDR1 and CDR2 sequences are KGHDR and SFDVKD. This CDR3 spans 14 amino acids. Trimming left V 3 bases short and J 7 bases short, with 12 bases between. Written as DNA, the CDR3 is TGTGCCACCAGTGATCCCTCAACTTTCCAGCCCCAGCATTTT. Its translation: CATSDPSTFQPQHF.

The CDR3 coding sequence is TGTGCCAGCAGCTTAGGGGCGCCAGAGAACACTGAAGCTTTCTTT. This codes for CASSLGAPENTEAFF. The rearrangement links TRBV7-9 to TRBJ1-1, with D unclear. Trimming took 1 base from V and 1 from J, leaving 10 bases between them. Germline CDR1 and CDR2: SEHNR and FQNEAQ (reference sequence). The CDR3 loop spans 15 amino acids.

The chain recombines TRBV2 with TRBJ2-2; TRBD2 agrees at 7 bases. This CDR3 spans 14 amino acids. From germline, CDR1 is SNHLY and CDR2 FYNNEI. Trimming at V came to 7 bases and at J to 9 bases, leaving 11 bases not matched to a gene. In nucleotides, the CDR3 is TGTGCCAGCATCAGCGGGGCGCTACACCGGGAGCTGTTTTTT. The encoded protein is CASISGALHRELFF.

This sequence joins TRBV4-2 and TRBJ1-3; D is ambiguous. Germline V CDR1 and CDR2: LGHNA, YNFKEQ. This CDR3 region has 16 residues. Trimming took 0 bases from V and 3 from J, leaving 12 bases between them. The CDR3 bases are TGTGCCAGCAGCCAAGAATACTCTAGGAGTGGAAACACCATATATTTT. As protein: CASSQEYSRSGNTIYF.

The rearrangement uses TRBV7-2 and TRBJ1-2; 7 nucleotides agree with TRBD1. V dropped 6 bases and J dropped 2; count of bases not matched to a gene: 18. The CDR3 length is 18 residues. Germline CDR1 SGHTA, CDR2 FQGNSA. The DNA of the CDR3 is TGTGCCAGCAGTCCATCCCTTAAGACAGGGCCTTACAACTATGGCTACACCTTC. Translating it yields CASSPSLKTGPYNYGYTF.